This T cell receptor (beta chain) was documented in a study of blood T cell repertoires in COVID-19. The germline V gene encodes CDR1 SGHTA and CDR2 FQGNSA. CDR3 size: 14 residues. Trimming shortened V by 4 bases and J by 10 bases, and 16 bases separated the two germline ends. Profiled with immunoSEQ multiplex PCR; TCRdb holds only in-frame clones, not every one. The sample lists hundreds of thousands of clones; approximately 89% were seen once. The gene calls are TRBV7-2 and TRBJ1-4, with D possibly TRBD1 on 6 matching bases. The source material was peripheral blood. This sequence was found in a woman in her fifties or sixties with acute or convalescent COVID-19. The CDR3 bases are TGTGCCAGCAGCTCCCAGGGGATGTCGCGAAAACTGTTTTTT. This gives the protein CASSSQGMSRKLFF.